This T cell receptor (beta chain) is from a study of blood T cell repertoires in COVID-19. On the study more broadly: In each case, the material was cDNA or gDNA derived from T cells, B-cell-depleted T cells, or PBMCs.

Original processing methods: Amplifying reference gene primers gave estimates of nucleated cell counts. Profiling relied on immunoSEQ multiplex PCR, and the TCRdb table lists in-frame clones only, not all of them. V and J calls and clone size are copied from that table; D and trimming were computed from the DNA. The sample holds 300,000 to 400,000 clones; around 87% are singletons and the top ten take 1%. The CDR3 is 14 amino acids. V was pared by 4 bases and J by 2 bases, with 4 bases of the junction left unmatched. Germline-derived CDR1 and CDR2 are LGHDT and YNNKEL (reference sequence). This clone has a single count. Researchers sorted participants into cohorts using their self-reported clinical history. Either two negative PCRs, clearance, or symptom resolution qualified Cohort 3 donors as recovered.

The sample consisted of PBMCs or T cells enriched from blood (not recorded which). This clonotype originated in a man in his late teens or twenties who had recovered from COVID-19. J is TRBJ2-5 and V is TRBV3-1 (or the pseudogene TRBV3-2), with TRBD2 matching over 7 bases. For the CDR3, the DNA is TGTGCCAGCAGCCTTTCAGCGGGGCAAGAGACCCAGTACTTC. Amino acid sequence: CASSLSAGQETQYF.